The 6 T cell receptor beta chains presented below share a single source sample, sequenced in a study of identical twins. TCRdb re-called the 5' RACE reads through MiXCR, storing one row per CDR3 protein. The table shows roughly 700,000 distinct CDR3 sequences, with 8.6% occurring only once. These data also formed part of another study, on yellow fever vaccine responses in identical twins.

Material: PBMCs. These receptors all come from a woman aged 18 to 35 in good health.

This clonotype has more than one count but fewer than ten. V usage is TRBV7-8 and J usage is TRBJ1-6, with D unclear. Germline V gene sequence: CDR1 SGHVS, CDR2 FQNEAQ. CDR3 length: 15 residues. Trimming removed 7 bases from V and 7 bases from J, with 17 bases in between. This CDR3 is CASTRNPPGNSPLHF. CDR3 coding DNA: TGTGCCAGCACCCGAAACCCCCCGGGGAATTCACCCCTCCACTTT.

The chain links TRBV10-3 to TRBJ1-2; no reliable D call. The CDR3 runs to 13 residues. The V and J ends lost 4 bases and 3 bases respectively, with 9 bases between them. Germline assignment: CDR1 ENHRY and CDR2 SYGVKD. This chain's CDR3 is CAISAGGHYGYTF. CDR3 nucleotides: TGTGCCATCAGTGCGGGAGGACACTATGGCTACACCTTC.

This clonotype was counted between two and nine times. This rearrangement joins TRBV6-5 to TRBJ2-2; TRBD1 might be the D (5 bases). The ends were cut back, 3 bases at V and 4 bases at J, with 12 bases in the middle. Germline V lookup: CDR1 MNHEY, CDR2 SVGAGI. CDR3 length: 15 amino acids. The chain's CDR3 is CASSYYLDSTGELFF. The CDR3 bases are TGTGCCAGCAGTTATTACCTCGACAGCACCGGGGAGCTGTTTTTT.

The chain links TRBV7-9 to TRBJ2-7; D tentatively reads TRBD1 or TRBD2 (6 bases each). The V gene lost 5 bases and the J gene lost 7 bases, with 18 bases spanning the gap. Germline lookup yields CDR1 SEHNR and CDR2 FQNEAQ (reference sequence). The CDR3 covers 14 residues. The CDR3 loop is CASSPGGGWVEQYF. DNA for the CDR3: TGTGCCAGCAGCCCCGGGGGCGGCTGGGTGGAGCAGTACTTC. The entire variable domain, with the rest obtained from reference TRBV7-9 and TRBJ2-7, is as follows: DTGVSQNPRHKITKRGQNVTFRCDPISEHNRLYWYRQTLGQGPEFLTYFQNEAQLEKSRLLSDRFSAERPKGSFSTLEIQRTEQGDSAMYLCASSPGGGWVEQYFGPGTRLTVT.

This clonotype was seen at least ten times. CDR3 in amino acids: CASSQASRKIDEQYF. The CDR3 DNA sequence: TGTGCCAGCAGCCAAGCATCCAGGAAAATAGACGAGCAGTACTTC. The chain recombines TRBV3-1 with TRBJ2-7; D uncertain. V lost 1 base to trimming and J lost 5 bases, with 15 bases between them. From germline, CDR1 is LGHDT and CDR2 YNNKEL (reference sequence). The CDR3 is 15 amino acids.

This clonotype was seen many times. The chain links TRBV12-3 or TRBV12-4 to TRBJ2-7; D is tentatively TRBD1 or TRBD2 (5 bases each). V lost 8 bases and J 0 bases, leaving 17 bases between the germline ends. The CDR3 has 15 residues. This CDR3 is CASAGTARASYEQYF. CDR3 DNA sequence: TGTGCCAGCGCAGGGACGGCACGAGCCTCCTACGAGCAGTACTTC.